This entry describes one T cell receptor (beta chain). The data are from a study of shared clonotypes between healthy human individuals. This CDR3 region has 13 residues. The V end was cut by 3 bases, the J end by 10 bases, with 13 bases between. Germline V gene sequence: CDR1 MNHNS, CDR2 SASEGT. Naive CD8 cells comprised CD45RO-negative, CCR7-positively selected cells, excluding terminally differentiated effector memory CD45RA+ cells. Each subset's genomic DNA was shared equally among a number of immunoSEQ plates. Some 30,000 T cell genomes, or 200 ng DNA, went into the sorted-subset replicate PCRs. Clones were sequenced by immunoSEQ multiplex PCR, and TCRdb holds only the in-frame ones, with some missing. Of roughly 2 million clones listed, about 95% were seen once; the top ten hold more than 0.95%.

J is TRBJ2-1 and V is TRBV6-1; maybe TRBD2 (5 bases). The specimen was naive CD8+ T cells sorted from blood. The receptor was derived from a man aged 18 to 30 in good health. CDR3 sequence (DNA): TGTGCCAGCAGTGAGGGTCTAGCTTGGGAGCAGTTCTTC. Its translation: CASSEGLAWEQFF.